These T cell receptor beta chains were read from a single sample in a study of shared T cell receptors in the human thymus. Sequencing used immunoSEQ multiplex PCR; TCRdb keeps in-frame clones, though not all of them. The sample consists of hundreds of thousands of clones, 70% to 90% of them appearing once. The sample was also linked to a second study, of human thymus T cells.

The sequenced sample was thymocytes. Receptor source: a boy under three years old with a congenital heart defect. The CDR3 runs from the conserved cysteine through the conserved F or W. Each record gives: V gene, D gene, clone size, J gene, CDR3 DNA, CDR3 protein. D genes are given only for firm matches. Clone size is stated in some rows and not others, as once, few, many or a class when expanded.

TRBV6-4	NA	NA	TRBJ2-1	TGTGCCAGCAGTGACAGAAGTGATATGGCCAATGAGCAGTTCTTC	CASSDRSDMANEQFF
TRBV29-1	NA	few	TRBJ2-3	TGCAGCGTTGAGTTTTCCGGGTATTGCACAGATACGCAGTATTTT	CSVEFSGYCTDTQYF
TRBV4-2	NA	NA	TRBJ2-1	TGTGCCAGCAGCCACCAGGGGAATGAGCAGTTCTTC	CASSHQGNEQFF
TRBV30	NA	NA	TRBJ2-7	TGTGCCTGGAGTAAGCACTCCTACGAGCAGTACTTC	CAWSKHSYEQYF
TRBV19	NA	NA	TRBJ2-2	TGTGCCAGTAGTACCCACAACAGGGAAGCGAACACCGGGGAGCTGTTTTTT	CASSTHNREANTGELFF
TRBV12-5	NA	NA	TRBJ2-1	TGTGCTAGTGGTTTGGGACAGAAGCAGTTCTTC	CASGLGQKQFF
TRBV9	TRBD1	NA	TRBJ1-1	TGTGCCAGCAGCGTAGTAGGGGACAGGGGGTGGACTGAAGCTTTCTTT	CASSVVGDRGWTEAFF
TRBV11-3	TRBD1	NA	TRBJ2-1	TGTGCCAGCAGCTTAGTCCCGGGACAGGGGGCAAATGAGCAGTTCTTC	CASSLVPGQGANEQFF
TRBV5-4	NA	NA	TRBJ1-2	TGTGCCAGCAGCCCTAGGTCGACCTATGGCTACACCTTC	CASSPRSTYGYTF
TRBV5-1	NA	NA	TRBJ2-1	TGCGCCAGCAGCTTCGGGGACTTTCGATTGCCCCCGCGGGGGCAGTTCTTC	CASSFGDFRLPPRGQFF
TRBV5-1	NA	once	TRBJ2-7	TGCGCCAGCAGCTTGGATCAGGAGGGTCGGGAGTACTTC	CASSLDQEGREYF
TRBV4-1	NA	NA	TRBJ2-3	TGCGCCAGCAGCCAAGGAGGAAGCACAGATACGCAGTATTTT	CASSQGGSTDTQYF
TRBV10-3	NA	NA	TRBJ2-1	TGTGCCATCAGTGACTGGGTGTTCGGGAACAATGAGCAGTTCTTC	CAISDWVFGNNEQFF
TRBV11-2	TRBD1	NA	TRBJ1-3	TGTGCCAGCAGCTTAGCAGGGGGTCGGAACACCATATATTTT	CASSLAGGRNTIYF
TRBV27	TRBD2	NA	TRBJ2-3	TGTGCCAGCAGTTTAGCGGGAGGGCCCACAGATACGCAGTATTTT	CASSLAGGPTDTQYF
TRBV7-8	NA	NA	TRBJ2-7	TGTGCCAGCAGCTTACCGGTTGCGGTAAAGGGAGTAGTATACGAGCAGTACTTC	CASSLPVAVKGVVYEQYF
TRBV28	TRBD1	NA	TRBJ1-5	TGTGCCAGCAGTTGGGGTAAGGACGGGACAGGCAAACAAAGGAATCAGCCCCAGCATTTT	CASSWGKDGTGKQRNQPQHF
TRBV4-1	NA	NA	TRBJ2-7	TGCGCCAGCAGCCAAGGGTCCGCGGGTATCCTCTACGAGCAGTACTTC	CASSQGSAGILYEQYF
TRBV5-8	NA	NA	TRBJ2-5	TGTGCCAGCAGCTTCGGGGAGACCCAGTACTTC	CASSFGETQYF
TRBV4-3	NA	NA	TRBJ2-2	TGCGCCAGCAGCCCCCTTGACAGGAAACCCGGGGAGCTGTTTTTT	CASSPLDRKPGELFF
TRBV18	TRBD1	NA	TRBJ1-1	TGTGCCAGCTCACCAGGGGAACGACAGGGTTGGGACACTGAAGCTTTCTTT	CASSPGERQGWDTEAFF
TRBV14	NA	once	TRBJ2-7	TGTGCCAGCAGCCGGGGGGTAGCGAGTCTATACGAGCAGTACTTC	CASSRGVASLYEQYF
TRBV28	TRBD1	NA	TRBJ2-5	TGTGCCAGCAGTTTTACAGGGGAAGAGACCCAGTACTTC	CASSFTGEETQYF
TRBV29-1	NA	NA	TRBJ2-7	TGCAGCTTACCCACTTGGGGGGGGCAGTTGTCCTACGAGCAGTACTTC	CSLPTWGGQLSYEQYF
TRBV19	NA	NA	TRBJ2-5	TGTGCCAGTAGTATTAACCACGGGGGCCAAGAGACCCAGTACTTC	CASSINHGGQETQYF
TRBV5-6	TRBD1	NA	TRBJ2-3	TGTGCCAGCAGCTTGGCCGGGACAGGGGAGAACGATACGCAGTATTTT	CASSLAGTGENDTQYF
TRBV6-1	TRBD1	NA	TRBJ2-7	TGTGCCAGCAGGCTTCAGGACAGGGGAGAGTACTTC	CASRLQDRGEYF
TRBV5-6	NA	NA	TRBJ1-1	TGTGCCAGCAGCTCAGGACAGTTTAGGGCTGAAGCTTTCTTT	CASSSGQFRAEAFF
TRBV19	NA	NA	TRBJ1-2	TGTGCCAGTAGCCTCACCCCGCGGAGGGACTCAAATAACTATGGCTACACCTTC	CASSLTPRRDSNNYGYTF
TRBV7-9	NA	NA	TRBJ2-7	TGTGCCAGCAGGGCCTCCGGGACACACTACGAGCAGTACTTC	CASRASGTHYEQYF
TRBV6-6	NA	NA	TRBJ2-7	TGTGCCAGCAGCCTTAGGGGGATAACCTACGAGCAGTACTTC	CASSLRGITYEQYF
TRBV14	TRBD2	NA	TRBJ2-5	TGTGCCAGCAGCCAAGCCCTCAGCGGGGGGTACCAAGAGACCCAGTACTTC	CASSQALSGGYQETQYF
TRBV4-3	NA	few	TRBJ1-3	TGCGCCAGCAGCCAAGATCCCAGAGAGGGCTCTGGAAACACCATATATTTT	CASSQDPREGSGNTIYF
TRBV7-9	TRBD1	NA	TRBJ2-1	TGTGCCAGCAGCTTAGGCCGGGACAGGGGGTACAATGAGCAGTTCTTC	CASSLGRDRGYNEQFF
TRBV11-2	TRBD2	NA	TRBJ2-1	TGTGCCAGCAGCTTACGGCAGCGGGGGGAATACAATGAGCAGTTCTTC	CASSLRQRGEYNEQFF
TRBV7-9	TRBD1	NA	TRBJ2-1	TGTGCCAGCAGCTCCTTTCCTTACCTCGGGACAGGGGTCTACAATGAGCAGTTCTTC	CASSSFPYLGTGVYNEQFF
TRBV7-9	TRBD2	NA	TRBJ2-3	TGTGCCAGCAGCTTAGGCTTAGCGGGACCTAGCACAGATACGCAGTATTTT	CASSLGLAGPSTDTQYF
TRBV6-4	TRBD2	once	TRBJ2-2	TGTGCCAGCAGTGCCTTAGCGGGAGGGGACACCGGGGAGCTGTTTTTT	CASSALAGGDTGELFF
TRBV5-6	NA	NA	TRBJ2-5	TGTGCCAGCAGCTCTATTCAAGAGACCCAGTACTTC	CASSSIQETQYF
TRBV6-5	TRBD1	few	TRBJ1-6	TGTGCCAGCAGTTGGACCGGGACAGGGAACTTACCCCTCCACTTT	CASSWTGTGNLPLHF
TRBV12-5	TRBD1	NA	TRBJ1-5	TGTGCTAGTGGTCGGGACAGGGTTGGCAATCAGCCCCAGCATTTT	CASGRDRVGNQPQHF
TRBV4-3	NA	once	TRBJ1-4	TGCGCCAGCGGCCACGTACGTGAAAGGGGAAATGAAAAACTGTTTTTT	CASGHVRERGNEKLFF
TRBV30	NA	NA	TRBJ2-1	TGTGCCTGGAGTGTACATCTCAGCGGAGAAAACAATGAGCAGTTCTTC	CAWSVHLSGENNEQFF
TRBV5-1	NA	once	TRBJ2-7	TGCGCCAGCAGCTTGGATGGTCCCAAGGGGTCCTACGAGCAGTACTTC	CASSLDGPKGSYEQYF
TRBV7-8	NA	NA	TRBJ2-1	TGTGCCAGCAGCGACTTCACCTCTCGGAGGGACGATGAGCAGTTCTTC	CASSDFTSRRDDEQFF
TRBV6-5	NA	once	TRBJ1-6	TGTGCCAGCAGCAGTACTGGGGGGTATTCACCCCTCCACTTT	CASSSTGGYSPLHF
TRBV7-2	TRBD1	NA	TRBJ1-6	TGTGCCAGCAGCAGCGGGACAGGGAAGGCACCCCTCCACTTT	CASSSGTGKAPLHF
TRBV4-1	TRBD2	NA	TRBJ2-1	TGCGCCAGCAGCCAATTCCAGGCAGCGGGGGGGCTCTACAATGAGCAGTTCTTC	CASSQFQAAGGLYNEQFF
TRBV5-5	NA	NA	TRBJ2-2	TGTGCCAGCAGCGCCCTAGTAGTCGGCACCGGGGAGCTGTTTTTT	CASSALVVGTGELFF
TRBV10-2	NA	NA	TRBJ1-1	TGCGCCAGCAGTTCCGGGACACCATGCACTGAAGCTTTCTTT	CASSSGTPCTEAFF
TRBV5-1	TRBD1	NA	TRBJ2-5	TGCGCCAGCAGCTTTGGTAGACAGGGCCAAGAGACCCAGTACTTC	CASSFGRQGQETQYF
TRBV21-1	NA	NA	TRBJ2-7	TGTGCCAGCAGCACGTACCCATTGTCCGGACTAGTCCGCTCCTACGAGCAGTACTTC	CASSTYPLSGLVRSYEQYF